One and the same sample provided the 32 T cell receptor beta chains below, sequenced in a study of a mutant IDH1 vaccine in newly diagnosed glioma. Assay used: immunoSEQ multiplex PCR; TCRdb lists only in-frame clones, some missing. Among approximately 47,000 clones, 88% were seen once, and the ten largest hold 4.5% to 6%. Their cognate antigens are unknown. The time point here: week 35, safety follow-up. The content of each vaccine dose was 300 ug of mutant IDH1 20-mer peptide, and topical imiquimod accompanied it. The sequenced sample was PBMCs, obtained from a glioma patient whose treatment included an IDH1 peptide vaccine. These receptor sequences come from a woman between 40 and 55 years old with glioma.

The V and J genes are TRBV6-4 and TRBJ1-1; no clear D gene. From germline, CDR1 is MRHNA and CDR2 SNTAGT. Trimming took off 6 bases at V and 2 bases at J, with 10 bases between the two ends. The CDR3 covers 13 residues. The CDR3 loop is CASSVNINTEAFF. In DNA form, the CDR3 reads TGTGCCAGCAGCGTCAACATAAACACTGAAGCTTTCTTT.

The V gene is TRBV11-2, the J gene TRBJ1-2, with a tentative D call TRBD1 (6 bases). The germline V gene encodes CDR1 SGHAT and CDR2 FQNNGV. With 4 bases removed from V and 0 bases from J, the gap between germline ends came to 15 bases. The CDR3 is 16 amino acids. This CDR3 is CASSSIGGTANYGYTF. CDR3 DNA sequence: TGTGCCAGCAGCTCCATAGGGGGAACAGCTAACTATGGCTACACCTTC.

The gene calls are TRBV7-2 and TRBJ1-1; 9 bases agree with TRBD1. The V segment lost 3 bases and the J segment 6 bases; nucleotides outside the gene matches: 5. Per germline, CDR1 SGHTA and CDR2 FQGNSA. This CDR3 region has 14 residues. CDR3 in DNA: TGTGCCAGCAGCTTCCGGGACAGGGCATCTGAAGCTTTCTTT. Encoded protein: CASSFRDRASEAFF.

The DNA of the CDR3 is TGTGCCTGGAGTGGGGAGGGACCAACACTCCCCTACGAGCAGTACTTC. Translating gives CAWSGEGPTLPYEQYF. The rearrangement links TRBV30 to TRBJ2-7; 7 positions match TRBD2. CDR3 length: 16 residues. The ends lost 1 base at V and 2 bases at J; junction bases unmatched: 11. The germline V gene encodes CDR1 GTSNPN and CDR2 SVGIG (reference sequence).

The gene calls are TRBV27 and TRBJ2-1; 11 nucleotides align to TRBD2. The V gene end was trimmed by 3 bases and the J gene end by 3 bases; junction bases not matched to a gene: 1. The CDR3 is 15 residues long. Germline CDR1 and CDR2: MNHEY and SMNVEV (reference sequence). The CDR3, as DNA: TGTGCCAGCAGTTTGGGGACTAGCGGCTACAATGAGCAGTTCTTC. Protein sequence: CASSLGTSGYNEQFF.

The CDR3 loop is CASSSTGGRGNTIYF. CDR3 nucleotides: TGTGCCAGCAGCTCGACAGGGGGCAGAGGAAACACCATATATTTT. The chain uses TRBV7-2 and TRBJ1-3; 10 bases are shared with TRBD1. Germline assignment: CDR1 SGHTA and CDR2 FQGNSA. This CDR3 comprises 15 residues. The junction had 4 bases not matched to a gene; V was cut back by 4 bases and J by 4 bases.

The chain links TRBV29-1 to TRBJ2-1; D gene unclear. V dropped 6 bases and J dropped 2 bases, with 8 bases sitting between them. This CDR3 is 12 amino acids long. The germline CDR1 and CDR2 sequences are SQVTM and ANQGSEA. The CDR3 sequence is CSVRVTYNEQFF. CDR3 sequence (DNA): TGCAGCGTCCGTGTCACCTACAATGAGCAGTTCTTC.

Here the CDR3 reads CASSQGLAGASDTQYF. As DNA, the CDR3 is TGTGCCAGCTCCCAAGGACTAGCGGGAGCTTCAGATACGCAGTATTTT. The genes are TRBV18 and TRBJ2-3; 13 bases are shared with TRBD2. CDR3 length: 16 amino acids. V lost 6 bases, J lost 4 bases, and 7 bases stayed unmatched. CDR1 is KGHSH and CDR2 is LQKENI in the germline V gene.

V is TRBV30 and J is TRBJ1-2, with TRBD1 matching over 8 bases. The CDR3 consists of 12 residues. Germline V gene lookup returns CDR1 GTSNPN and CDR2 SVGIG (reference sequence). The junction had 2 bases not matched to a gene; V was cut back by 5 bases and J by 3 bases. The CDR3 DNA reads as TGTGCCTGGGCACAGGGGGACTATGGCTACACCTTC. Amino acids: CAWAQGDYGYTF.

The chain joins TRBV7-9 to TRBJ2-7; TRBD1 aligns across 7 bases. Germline trimming cut 5 bases from V and 9 bases from J; bases unmatched to any gene: 7. Germline V gene data show CDR1 as SEHNR and CDR2 as FQNEAQ (reference sequence). The CDR3 sequence is 12 residues long. CDR3 in DNA: TGTGCCAGCAGCGCAGGGACAGACCCGCAGTACTTC. Encoded protein: CASSAGTDPQYF.

The chain recombines TRBV19 with TRBJ1-1, with TRBD1 matching 12 bases. The CDR3 length is 16 residues. CDR1 and CDR2 from the germline V gene are LNHDA and SQIVND (reference sequence). Losses at the gene ends were 5 bases for V and 4 bases for J; bases not matched to a gene: 8. CDR3 sequence: CASSLPGTGGVTEAFF. CDR3 DNA: TGTGCCAGTAGTTTACCCGGGACAGGGGGCGTCACTGAAGCTTTCTTT.

This chain links TRBV6-5 with TRBJ2-7, with 8 bases aligning to TRBD1. V lost 3 bases, J lost 7 bases, and 5 bases stayed unmatched. Germline V gene sequence: CDR1 MNHEY, CDR2 SVGAGI. The CDR3 runs to 13 residues. As DNA, the CDR3 is TGTGCCAGCAGTTATTTCAGGGGGCTTGAGCAGTACTTC. It specifies CASSYFRGLEQYF.

This rearrangement joins TRBV19 to TRBJ1-4, with D possibly TRBD1 on 5 matching bases. The CDR3 runs to 13 residues. From germline, CDR1 is LNHDA and CDR2 SQIVND (reference sequence). The V end lost 8 bases, the J end lost 4 bases, and 11 bases lay between the germline ends. CDR3 sequence (DNA): TGTGCCAGTCGGCACGGGGGTAATGAAAAACTGTTTTTT. Translating gives CASRHGGNEKLFF.

This clone was picked up one time. This chain connects TRBV18 to TRBJ1-1; D gene uncertain. Trimming pared 2 bases from V and 3 bases from J, leaving 7 bases between. This CDR3 is built from 13 residues. CDR1 is KGHSH, CDR2 LQKENI, per germline. The CDR3 protein is CASSPNVDTEAFF. The CDR3 DNA reads TGTGCCAGCTCACCAAATGTGGACACTGAAGCTTTCTTT.

The CDR3 coding sequence is TGTGCCAGCAGCCCCGACAGGGCCGGGGGAGATACGCAGTATTTT. Translating gives CASSPDRAGGDTQYF. The chain links TRBV5-4 to TRBJ2-3; the D gene is possibly TRBD1 (7 bases). The germline gives CDR1 SGHNT, CDR2 YYREEE (reference sequence). The CDR3 consists of 15 residues. V was clipped by 4 bases and J by 5 bases, with 17 bases between them.

The V and J genes are TRBV6-5 and TRBJ1-3; TRBD1 matches 9 bases. With 5 bases clipped from V and 4 bases from J, the junction kept 6 bases outside the gene matches. The length of the CDR3 is 15 residues. CDR1 is MNHEY and CDR2 is SVGAGI in the germline V gene. The CDR3 DNA sequence: TGTGCCAGCAGTCCGGACAGGGGAAGAGGAAACACCATATATTTT. This translates into CASSPDRGRGNTIYF.

V usage is TRBV4-1 and J usage is TRBJ1-1; D not certain. V lost 0 bases and J lost 0, with 14 bases in between. Germline CDR1 MGHRA, CDR2 YSYEKL. This CDR3 comprises 17 residues. The CDR3 region has the DNA TGCGCCAGCAGCCAAGAAGGTTTCCCCTTATTGAACACTGAAGCTTTCTTT. Residues: CASSQEGFPLLNTEAFF.

This clone occurred once. The rearrangement links TRBV7-8 to TRBJ1-4; 7 bases fit TRBD1. CDR3 length: 14 residues. Germline V lookup: CDR1 SGHVS, CDR2 FQNEAQ. V trimming: 1 base; J trimming: 10 bases; junction bases outside the gene matches: 6. The DNA for the CDR3 is TGTGCCAGCAGCTTAGGGGACAGATTTGGAAAACTGTTTTTT. Translation gives CASSLGDRFGKLFF.

Here the CDR3 DNA reads TGTGCCAGCAGTTCCCCCCGGAGGGAATGGGCCGGGGAGCTGTTTTTT. Amino acid sequence: CASSSPRREWAGELFF. The J gene is TRBJ2-2, the V gene TRBV6-5, with D possibly matching TRBD2 (6 bases). The CDR3 consists of 16 residues. The germline CDR1 and CDR2 sequences are MNHEY and SVGAGI. Trimming left V 4 bases short and J 6 bases short, with 18 bases between.

This chain uses TRBV6-5 with TRBJ2-1, with 7 bases identical to TRBD2. The V and J ends lost 5 bases and 6 bases, in that order; junction bases with no gene match: 4. The germline gives CDR1 MNHEY, CDR2 SVGAGI. The CDR3 covers 13 residues. The CDR3 nucleotides read TGTGCCAGCAGTAACGGGAGGACCAATGAGCAGTTCTTC. It codes for CASSNGRTNEQFF.

J is TRBJ2-5 and V is TRBV7-8; TRBD1 is a possible D gene (6 bases). Trimming cost V 10 bases and J 2 bases, with 23 bases left between them. The CDR3 has 16 amino acids. CDR1 is SGHVS, CDR2 FQNEAQ, per germline. CDR3 sequence reads: CATLPRAGQSQETQYF. The CDR3, as DNA: TGTGCCACGCTCCCCCGCGCTGGACAGTCTCAAGAGACCCAGTACTTC.

The gene calls are TRBV7-9 and TRBJ1-6; D remains ambiguous. The V gene's germline CDR1 is SEHNR and CDR2 FQNEAQ (reference sequence). The CDR3 runs 13 residues. V dropped 1 base and J dropped 10 bases, with 8 bases sitting between them. The CDR3 region has the DNA TGTGCCAGCAGCTTAGGGGCAGGATCACCCCTCCACTTT. This sequence encodes CASSLGAGSPLHF.

V is TRBV6-5 and J is TRBJ1-1; no clear D gene. Germline V gene data show CDR1 as MNHEY and CDR2 as SVGAGI. This CDR3 has 12 residues. V was pared by 4 bases and J by 7 bases, with 10 bases between. CDR3 DNA: TGTGCCAGCAGTTCCCGGACCGGTGAAGCTTTCTTT. Its protein product is CASSSRTGEAFF.

This chain joins TRBV7-2 and TRBJ1-3; D possibly corresponds to TRBD1 (5 bases). The CDR3 consists of 17 residues. Germline CDR1 reads SGHTA; CDR2 reads FQGNSA. Trimming stripped 3 bases from V and 0 bases from J, with 15 bases between. The chain's CDR3 is CASSLGGQGLSGNTIYF. The CDR3 DNA follows: TGTGCCAGCAGCTTGGGTGGGCAGGGCCTCTCTGGAAACACCATATATTTT.

This chain connects TRBV7-8 to TRBJ1-1; no clear D gene. Trimming took off 0 bases at V and 10 bases at J, with 12 bases between the two ends. The CDR3 consists of 13 residues. Germline loops: CDR1 SGHVS, CDR2 FQNEAQ. As DNA, the CDR3 is TGTGCCAGCAGCTTAGCGGGCGGCCAGGTAGCTTTCTTT. This encodes CASSLAGGQVAFF.

The chain carries TRBV10-3 and TRBJ2-6; the match to TRBD2 covers 11 bases. The V gene's germline CDR1 is ENHRY and CDR2 SYGVKD. V lost 2 bases and J lost 0; bases outside the gene matches: 6. The CDR3 sequence is 19 residues long. This chain's CDR3 is CAISEATGTSGSGANVLTF. CDR3 nucleotide sequence: TGTGCCATCAGTGAGGCGACCGGGACTAGCGGCTCTGGGGCCAACGTCCTGACTTTC.

The V and J genes are TRBV6-1 and TRBJ1-5, with no clear D. The CDR3 covers 15 residues. Germline V gene data show CDR1 as MNHNS and CDR2 as SASEGT. Trimming removed 2 bases from V and 0 bases from J, with 8 bases in between. In DNA form, the CDR3 reads TGTGCCAGCAGTGAACCCGTGTATAGCAATCAGCCCCAGCATTTT. Translating gives CASSEPVYSNQPQHF.

The genes are TRBV21-1 and TRBJ1-6; TRBD1 was called by the table and not checked on the DNA. TRBV21-1 is a listed pseudogene. This CDR3 contains 13 residues. The CDR3 spells CASSRQDRAWDHF. CDR3 DNA: TGTGCCAGCAGCAGGCAGGACAGGGCCTGGGATCACTTT.

The rearrangement uses TRBV21-1 and TRBJ1-6; the table assigns TRBD1, which was not confirmed against the DNA. TRBV21-1 is given as a pseudogene. CDR3 length equals 14 residues. The CDR3 nucleotides read TGTGCCAGCAGCAGGGGGCTTTATAATTCACCCCTCCACTTT. It codes for CASSRGLYNSPLHF.

The J gene is TRBJ1-1, the V gene TRBV7-9; 8 bases are shared with TRBD1. J lost 5 bases, V lost 2 bases, and 7 bases had no gene match. The germline V gene has CDR1 SEHNR and CDR2 FQNEAQ (reference sequence). The CDR3 has 15 amino acids. The CDR3 region has the DNA TGTGCCAGCAGCTTACCCCGACAGGGGTGGACTGAAGCTTTCTTT. This codes for CASSLPRQGWTEAFF. The entire variable domain, with the rest obtained from reference TRBV7-9 and TRBJ1-1, is as follows: DTGVSQNPRHKITKRGQNVTFRCDPISEHNRLYWYRQTLGQGPEFLTYFQNEAQLEKSRLLSDRFSAERPKGSFSTLEIQRTEQGDSAMYLCASSLPRQGWTEAFFGQGTRLTVV.

The V gene is TRBV28, the J gene TRBJ2-7; D may be TRBD2 (5 bases). The CDR3 is 18 residues long. The ends were cut back, 6 bases at V and 7 bases at J, with 31 bases in the middle. CDR1 and CDR2 from the germline V gene are MDHEN and SYDVKM. CDR3 coding DNA: TGTGCCAGCAGCACCCCTCCTTTTCGCGGGTTTGTACGGCCTGAGCAGTACTTC. This translates into CASSTPPFRGFVRPEQYF.

This rearrangement joins TRBV5-3 to TRBJ2-3; the match to TRBD2 covers 7 bases. TRBV5-3 is flagged as an ORF with uncertain function. This CDR3 is 16 amino acids long. Trimming cost V 1 base and J 3 bases; bases outside gene matches: 8. CDR3 sequence: CARSLWSGGGTDTQYF. Written as DNA, the CDR3 is TGTGCCAGAAGCTTGTGGTCCGGCGGGGGAACAGATACGCAGTATTTT.